This is a list of T cell receptor beta chains from one sample in a study of control samples from healthy donors and cancer patients. Produced via immunoSEQ multiplex PCR; TCRdb's table is partial and in-frame only. Here the sample spans 90,000 to 130,000 clones, 70% to 90% being singletons. The sample was PBMCs. The receptors originated from a woman aged 60-75 years with lung cancer. CDR3s include the opening cysteine and the closing phenylalanine or tryptophan. The size entry is marked missing in some rows and otherwise reads once, few, many or a size class.

>TRBJ2-3|TRBV12-3/TRBV12-4|NA
CASSSRADTQYF
>TRBJ1-5|TRBV6-1|NA
CASSEEAGVSNQPQHF
>TRBJ2-7|TRBV6-5|NA
CASSARDPALQYF
>TRBJ2-1|TRBV14|NA
CASSQVGGRPQNEQFF
>TRBJ2-1|TRBV4-2|NA
CASSQSQTGHSYNEQFF
>TRBJ2-1|TRBV9|NA
CASSATSGGPLNEQFF
>TRBJ1-5|TRBV6-5|NA
CASSFRNSNQPQHF
>TRBJ2-2|TRBV13|NA
CASSFAGLNTGELFF
>TRBJ1-1|TRBV6-5|NA
CASSRGQIDTEAFF
>TRBJ1-1|TRBV5-4|NA
CASSLGHTNTEAFF
>TRBJ2-3|TRBV5-1|once
CASSLSPPSTDTQYF
>TRBJ1-3|TRBV28|NA
CASSPRGGNTIYF
>TRBJ1-4|TRBV3-1/TRBV3-2|NA
CASRRGPTNEKLFF
>TRBJ2-5|TRBV2|NA
CASSREGLTGGETQYF
>TRBJ1-4|TRBV10-3|NA
CAISEPLGGEGRGEKLFF
>TRBJ2-3|TRBV9|NA
CASSVGGLTSTDTQYF
>TRBJ1-5|TRBV2|NA
CASRGPEYQPQHF
>TRBJ1-1|TRBV5-1|NA
CASSQGTEAFF
>TRBJ1-2|TRBV9|NA
CASSVATEQSLGGYTF
>TRBJ1-5|TRBV7-8|NA
CASTPDSYSNQPQHF
>TRBJ1-1|TRBV27|NA
CASSFGGGTEAFF
>TRBJ2-3|TRBV7-3|NA
CASSSLGRGSDTQYF
>TRBJ1-3|TRBV9|few
CASSVVPSDTIYF
>TRBJ2-5|TRBV6-5|NA
CASSYGTTMQETQYF
>TRBJ1-5|TRBV6-2/TRBV6-3|NA
CASSAGTGASISNQPQHF